This is a list of T cell receptor beta chains from one sample in a study of cytomegalovirus exposure and HLA in healthy donors. The table came from immunoSEQ multiplex PCR; TCRdb's copy has only in-frame clones and leaves some out. This sample yields about 330,000 clones, of which 86% are seen a single time; about 0.8% belongs to the top ten. The material sequenced was PBMCs. Receptors were obtained from a woman under 30 in good health and CMV-seronegative. The CDR3 runs from the conserved cysteine through the conserved F or W. A D gene is named only where the DNA matches it firmly. Some rows mark clone size as missing; the rest say once, few, many or name a class of expanded clone.

v_call	j_call	clone_size	d_call	cdr3_length	cdr3_nt	cdr3_aa
TRBV4-1	TRBJ2-2	.	TRBD2	14	TGCGCCAGCAGCCAGTTAGCGGGTACCGGGGAGCTGTTTTTT	CASSQLAGTGELFF
TRBV2	TRBJ1-1	.	.	15	TGTGCCAGCAGTTTTTCCGGGACTGTGAACACTGAAGCTTTCTTT	CASSFSGTVNTEAFF
TRBV9	TRBJ2-1	.	.	11	TGTGCCAGCAGCCTCTACAATGAGCAGTTCTTC	CASSLYNEQFF
TRBV20-1	TRBJ2-1	.	.	11	TGCAGTGCTACGACGTTCGGGGAGCAGTTCTTC	CSATTFGEQFF
TRBV4-1	TRBJ1-1	.	.	12	TGCGCCAGCAGCCAAGAGGGGGGGGTGGCTTTCTTT	CASSQEGGVAFF
TRBV12-5	TRBJ1-5	.	.	16	TGTGCTAGTGGTTTGGTGGGGGGGTATAGCAATCAGCCCCAGCATTTT	CASGLVGGYSNQPQHF
TRBV19	TRBJ2-4	.	TRBD1	13	TGTGCCAGTAGTTCGACAGGGGGGAACATTCAGTACTTC	CASSSTGGNIQYF
TRBV2	TRBJ2-5	.	TRBD2	15	TGTGCCAGCGGACCACTAGCGGGAGGGCAAGAGACCCAGTACTTC	CASGPLAGGQETQYF
TRBV11-2	TRBJ2-7	.	TRBD1	16	TGTGCCAGCAGCTTAGCAGCCGGGACAGGGTTCTACGAGCAGTACTTC	CASSLAAGTGFYEQYF
TRBV27	TRBJ1-4	few	.	13	TGTGCCAGCAGTTTATCTCGCAGTGAAAAACTGTTTTTT	CASSLSRSEKLFF
TRBV4-3	TRBJ2-3	once	TRBD2	19	TGCGCCAGCAGCCACCCCCCGAGCGGGAGTCGTGGGCACACAGATACGCAGTATTTT	CASSHPPSGSRGHTDTQYF
TRBV7-2	TRBJ1-5	.	.	15	TGTGCCAGCAGCTTAGTAGGAGACAGTGGGCAGCCCCAGCATTTT	CASSLVGDSGQPQHF
TRBV2	TRBJ2-7	.	.	12	TGTGCCAACTCGCGGGGCTCCTACGAGCAGTACTTC	CANSRGSYEQYF
TRBV6-5	TRBJ2-1	once	TRBD2	15	TGTGCCAGCAGCTTAGGACTAGCGGGAGCGGATGAGCAGTTCTTC	CASSLGLAGADEQFF
TRBV12-5	TRBJ2-2	.	TRBD2	18	TGTGCTAGTGGTAGCTGGCTAGCGGCAACAACGAACACCGGGGAGCTGTTTTTT	CASGSWLAATTNTGELFF
TRBV18	TRBJ2-3	.	TRBD1	15	TGTGCCAGCTCACCCGAGACAGGGCCCACAGATACGCAGTATTTT	CASSPETGPTDTQYF
TRBV19	TRBJ1-1	.	TRBD1	15	TGTGCCAGTAGTATTCAGGGGGCCTTGAACACTGAAGCTTTCTTT	CASSIQGALNTEAFF
TRBV7-8	TRBJ2-7	.	TRBD1	16	TGTGCCAGCAGCCCAGGGGCGACAGGGGTACCCTACGAGCAGTACTTC	CASSPGATGVPYEQYF
TRBV4-2	TRBJ2-3	.	TRBD2	18	TGTGCCAGCAGCCTGGCTATAGGGGCGGGAGGTGTGACAGATACGCAGTATTTT	CASSLAIGAGGVTDTQYF
TRBV15	TRBJ1-5	.	.	13	TGTGCCACCGGAGGCAGGAGCGGTCAGCCCCAGCATTTT	CATGGRSGQPQHF
TRBV28	TRBJ2-1	.	.	14	TGTGCCAGCAGTTTCCCTCGGACTCCCAATGAGCAGTTCTTC	CASSFPRTPNEQFF
TRBV5-6	TRBJ1-4	.	.	12	TGTGCCAGCAGCTTGGGGGGAGGCCATCTTTTTTTT	CASSLGGGHLFF
TRBV5-1	TRBJ2-3	.	TRBD2	16	TGCGCCAGCAGCTTAGCCCTAGCGGGAGAGGCAGATACGCAGTATTTT	CASSLALAGEADTQYF
TRBV4-3	TRBJ2-5	.	TRBD2	14	TGCGCCAGCAGCCAAGGGCTAGCGGAAGAGACCCAGTACTTC	CASSQGLAEETQYF
TRBV7-2	TRBJ2-7	.	TRBD2	15	TGTGCCAGCAGCCGACTAGCGGGGCCCTCCTACGAGCAGTACTTC	CASSRLAGPSYEQYF
TRBV30	TRBJ2-7	.	.	12	TGTGCCTGGAGTGTACGGAGTTACGAGCAGTACTTC	CAWSVRSYEQYF
TRBV6-5	TRBJ2-3	.	.	13	TGTGCCAGCACGCGACTCGGCACAGATACGCAGTATTTT	CASTRLGTDTQYF
TRBV2	TRBJ1-2	.	TRBD1	13	TGTGCCAGCAGGGATGTGGGACAGGCAGGCTACACCTTC	CASRDVGQAGYTF
TRBV4-3	TRBJ1-5	.	.	15	TGCGCCAGCAGCCAAGAGGGGGGGTACAATCAGCCCCAGCATTTT	CASSQEGGYNQPQHF
TRBV29-1	TRBJ2-7	.	.	15	TGCAGCGTTGAAGAAGGCGGGTGGGGTCTCAACGAGCAGTACTTC	CSVEEGGWGLNEQYF
TRBV18	TRBJ2-7	few	TRBD2	17	TGTGCCAGCTCACCATCTAGCGGGACGTCCCGCTCCTACGAGCAGTACTTC	CASSPSSGTSRSYEQYF
TRBV11-3	TRBJ2-1	.	TRBD2	13	TGTGCCAGCAGTAGCGGGAAATACAATGAGCAGTTCTTC	CASSSGKYNEQFF
TRBV6-6	TRBJ1-2	.	.	14	TGTGCCAGCAGTTACTCTGAGGGACTCGATGGCTACACCTTC	CASSYSEGLDGYTF
TRBV4-3	TRBJ1-1	.	.	14	TGCGCCAGCAGCCTTGGGGCCCCCGGGACTGAAGCTTTCTTT	CASSLGAPGTEAFF
TRBV6-5	TRBJ2-2	.	.	13	TGTGCCAGCAGTCCCCGACTAGCCGGGGAGCTGTTTTTT	CASSPRLAGELFF
TRBV18	TRBJ2-7	.	.	15	TGTGCCAGCTCACCATTGGCCCAGATGTCCTACGAGCAGTACTTC	CASSPLAQMSYEQYF
TRBV7-9	TRBJ1-2	.	TRBD1	14	TGTGCCAGCAGCTTAGGACAGGGTGGAGAAGGCTACACCTTC	CASSLGQGGEGYTF
TRBV27	TRBJ1-1	.	TRBD1	15	TGTGCCAGCAGTGGACAGGGGGCGAGGAACACTGAAGCTTTCTTT	CASSGQGARNTEAFF
TRBV18	TRBJ2-7	.	TRBD2	17	TGTGCCAGCTCACCAGGATTCGGTAGCGGGAGGATCTACGAGCAGTACTTC	CASSPGFGSGRIYEQYF
TRBV6-5	TRBJ1-5	.	.	13	TGTGCCAGCAGTGGGCCGGGGAATCAGCCCCAGCATTTT	CASSGPGNQPQHF
TRBV2	TRBJ2-1	.	.	13	TGTGCCAGCAGGACTAGGGCCCGGTACGAGCAGTTCTTC	CASRTRARYEQFF
TRBV25-1	TRBJ2-3	once	.	12	TGTGCCAGCTCGACTGACTCAGATACGCAGTATTTT	CASSTDSDTQYF
TRBV10-3	TRBJ2-5	.	TRBD1	12	TGTGCCATTGGGGACAGTCAAGAGACCCAGTACTTC	CAIGDSQETQYF
TRBV4-3	TRBJ2-2	.	.	14	TGCGCCAGCAGCCAAGTGAGGGCAAACGGGGAGCTGTTTTTT	CASSQVRANGELFF